A selection of T cell receptor beta chains follows, all from one sample in a study of blood T cell repertoires in COVID-19. Data came from immunoSEQ multiplex PCR; TCRdb stores just in-frame clones and leaves some out. In the table there are about 170,000 clones, about 89% of which are singletons. The sample consisted of PBMCs or T cells enriched from blood (not recorded which). The origin of the receptors is a young woman who had recovered from COVID-19. The CDR3 runs from the conserved cysteine through the conserved F or W. Fields, in order: D gene, V gene, J gene, clone size, CDR3 DNA, CDR3 protein. The D gene is left open where the match is weak. For some rows the clone size is stated as once, few or many, or as a class when expanded; others skip it.

TRBD2	TRBV24-1	TRBJ2-1	-	TGTGCCACCAGTGATTGGACTAGCGGCGACAATGAGCAGTTCTTC	CATSDWTSGDNEQFF
-	TRBV23-1	TRBJ1-2	-	TGCGCCAGCAGTCAAAAAACAGGGATCGAGGGCTACACCTTC	CASSQKTGIEGYTF
TRBD2	TRBV18	TRBJ2-7	-	TGTGCCAGCTCACGGGAAACTAGCGGGAATCATTTCGGTTACGAGCAGTACTTC	CASSRETSGNHFGYEQYF
-	TRBV5-4	TRBJ2-5	-	TGTGCCAGCAGCCCTTGGCGGGGTCTGGGGTCAGAGACCCAGTACTTC	CASSPWRGLGSETQYF
TRBD1	TRBV6-5	TRBJ1-2	-	TGTGCCAGCAGTTGGGGCAGGGACAGTGGCTACACCTTC	CASSWGRDSGYTF
-	TRBV18	TRBJ2-7	few	TGTGCCAGCTCAGCGGGACAGCCAGGCGAGCAGTACTTC	CASSAGQPGEQYF
-	TRBV5-1	TRBJ2-5	-	TGCGCCAGCAGCTCCTCACCGAGAGAGGCCCAGTACTTC	CASSSSPREAQYF
-	TRBV28	TRBJ2-1	-	TGTGCCAGCAGTTTACGCCCCTGGGGGGAGCTCAATGAGCAGTTCTTC	CASSLRPWGELNEQFF
-	TRBV9	TRBJ1-1	once	TGTGCCAGCAGCGCCCTGGGCCCTGAAGCTTTCTTT	CASSALGPEAFF
TRBD2	TRBV5-6	TRBJ2-7	-	TGTGCCAGCAGCACTGGAGGGTCGCGGGAGTGGGCTTACGAGCAGTACTTC	CASSTGGSREWAYEQYF
TRBD1	TRBV6-5	TRBJ1-1	-	TGTGCCAGCAGGTACGAGACAGGGGGCTCGGATGAAGCTTTCTTT	CASRYETGGSDEAFF
TRBD1	TRBV27	TRBJ2-2	-	TGTGCCAGCAGAACGGGACAGAGGTGGACCGGGGAGCTGTTTTTT	CASRTGQRWTGELFF
-	TRBV5-6	TRBJ1-3	-	TGTGCCAGCAGCTTAGGTGGGGCCGGAAACACCATATATTTT	CASSLGGAGNTIYF
-	TRBV6-6	TRBJ1-1	-	TGTGCCACTCATCGGCGGGCTGAAGCTTTCTTT	CATHRRAEAFF
-	TRBV2	TRBJ1-1	-	TGTGCCAGCCCTCCACCGGGGGAGACGAACACTGAAGCTTTCTTT	CASPPPGETNTEAFF
-	TRBV5-1	TRBJ2-7	-	TGCGCCAGCAGCTCAGGGACTGGGCGGCCTTACGAGCAGTACTTC	CASSSGTGRPYEQYF
-	TRBV28	TRBJ2-5	-	TGTGCCAGCAGTTCCCGACAGCTACAAGAGACCCAGTACTTC	CASSSRQLQETQYF